One sample yielded the 30 T cell receptor beta chains listed below, sequenced in a study of Graves' ophthalmopathy and Graves' hyperthyroidism listed by TCRdb under 2018. TCRdb names Illumina HiSeq 2000 as the instrument used. TCR beta CDR3 regions were amplified from RNA transcripts for repertoire sequencing. The first round was an RT-PCR using HTBI primers with the Qiagen OneStep RT-PCR kit, and this first round was followed by a second-round multiplex PCR, then size selection and purification. TCRdb reanalyzed the raw reads on its own, using fastp at Q25 for trimming and MiXCR for clone calling, and kept in-frame beta chains. For every CDR3 protein sequence, its rows merge into one entry that carries the most common genes and DNA. In all, the sample holds over a million distinct CDR3 sequences, and about 36% of those were seen once. The ten largest clones add up to 11% of the sample. The sequenced material came from peripheral blood or thyroid tissue (not recorded which). Receptors were obtained from an adult man with Graves' hyperthyroidism.

V is TRBV2 and J is TRBJ2-2; the D call may be TRBD1 or TRBD2 (5 bases each). This CDR3 has 18 residues. V lost 4 bases, J lost 3 bases, and 21 bases lay in between. Germline V gene data show CDR1 as SNHLY and CDR2 as FYNNEI. The DNA of the CDR3 is TGTGCCAGCAGTGTGGGGATCGGAAGGGGACGAGACACCGGGGAGCTGTTTTTT. Its protein product is CASSVGIGRGRDTGELFF.

There are many counts of this clonotype. The chain is built from TRBV11-2 and TRBJ1-1, with a weak D call TRBD1 (6 bases). Germline V gene sequence: CDR1 SGHAT, CDR2 FQNNGV. The CDR3 contains 16 residues. Trimming removed 6 bases at V and 1 base at J, with 18 bases between. In DNA, the CDR3 is TGTGCCAGCAGTTCGAGACCGGGACACACGAACACTGAAGCTTTCTTT. This encodes CASSSRPGHTNTEAFF.

This clonotype has a count of ten or more. V gene TRBV29-1 combines with J gene TRBJ2-6; D unresolved. With 6 bases removed from V and 3 bases from J, the gap between germline ends came to 15 bases. Germline V gene lookup returns CDR1 SQVTM and CDR2 ANQGSEA. The CDR3 contains 15 residues. CDR3 in amino acids: CSVLRWGSGANVLTF. The CDR3 nucleotides read TGCAGCGTCCTCAGGTGGGGAAGTGGGGCCAACGTCCTGACTTTC. Supplemented by reference TRBV29-1 and TRBJ2-6, the full variable domain reads SAVISQKPSRDICQRGTSLTIQCQVDSQVTMMFWYRQQPGQSLTLIATANQGSEATYESGFVIDKFPISRPNLTFSTLTVSNMSPEDSSIYLCSVLRWGSGANVLTFGAGSRLTVL.

The chain carries TRBV4-3 and TRBJ2-7; perhaps TRBD1 as D (8 bases). This CDR3 spans 14 amino acids. CDR1 LGHNA and CDR2 YSLEER come from the germline V gene. Trimming shortened V by 4 bases and J by 6 bases, and 16 bases separated the two germline ends. CDR3 sequence (DNA): TGCGCCAGCAGCCCGTCAGGGGGCGGGGGCGAGCAGTACTTC. This translates into CASSPSGGGGEQYF.

Comment on this clonotype: This may stem from a read error, because a much larger clone lies one nucleotide away. The chain carries TRBV11-2 and TRBJ1-1; 7 positions match TRBD1. Germline CDR1 is SGHAT and CDR2 is FQNNGV. V trimming: 5 bases; J trimming: 7 bases; junction bases outside the gene matches: 10. The CDR3 has 14 amino acids. CDR3 nucleotide sequence: TGTGCCAGCAGCCCCAACTACAGGGGTGATGAAGCTTTCTTT. It specifies CASSPNYRGDEAFF. The full variable domain, in which reference TRBV11-2 and TRBJ1-1 provide the parts outside the CDR3, is EAGVAQSPRYKIIEKRQSVAFWCNPISGHATLYWYQQILGQGPKLLIQFQNNGVVDDSQLPKDRFSAERLKGVDSTLKIQPAKLEDSAVYLCASSPNYRGDEAFFGQGTRLTVV.

The V and J genes are TRBV20-1 and TRBJ1-4, with 8 positions matching TRBD1. CDR1 is DFQATT, CDR2 SNEGSKA, per germline (reference sequence). With 2 bases clipped from V and 6 bases from J, the junction kept 5 bases outside the gene matches. This CDR3 is built from 14 residues. CDR3 coding DNA: TGCAGTGCTAGACAGGGGGCCGGAGATGAAAAACTGTTTTTT. This codes for CSARQGAGDEKLFF.

This clonotype appeared once. The J gene is TRBJ1-1, the V gene TRBV29-1, with a tentative D call TRBD1 (5 bases). Deletions cut 3 bases from V and 6 bases from J, with 14 bases between. CDR1 is SQVTM and CDR2 is ANQGSEA in the germline V gene. CDR3 length equals 13 residues. The CDR3 reads CSVEQSGAPEAFF. CDR3 bases: TGCAGCGTTGAGCAATCTGGGGCCCCTGAAGCTTTCTTT.

The chain uses TRBV12-3 or TRBV12-4 and TRBJ1-3; D may be TRBD1 (5 bases). Trimming took off 3 bases at V and 3 bases at J, with 9 bases between the two ends. The CDR3 is 14 amino acids. The CDR3 sequence: CASSFGTVGNTIYF. The DNA for the CDR3 is TGTGCCAGCAGTTTCGGGACGGTTGGAAACACCATATATTTT.

This clonotype was recorded at least ten times. CDR3 nucleotides: TGCAGTGCTAGCCCTCCCACCCAACAACGTTCACCCCTCCACTTT. Residues: CSASPPTQQRSPLHF. The chain is built from TRBV20-1 and TRBJ1-6; D gene uncertain. V was clipped by 3 bases and J by 9 bases, with 18 bases between them. Germline CDR1 reads DFQATT; CDR2 reads SNEGSKA (reference sequence). This CDR3 comprises 15 residues.

This clonotype was counted at least ten times. The rearrangement links TRBV12-3 or TRBV12-4 to TRBJ2-7; unclear D gene. This CDR3 has 14 residues. Between the trimmed V and J ends, which lost 3 bases and 9 bases, there was a span of 18 bases. CDR3 coding DNA: TGTGCCAGCAGTTTGGGTCAGCCCACCTCGCCGCAGTACTTC. It is translated as CASSLGQPTSPQYF.

This clonotype came up many times. The chain uses TRBV7-9 and TRBJ2-7; no reliable D call. The CDR3 consists of 15 residues. Germline V CDR1 and CDR2: SEHNR, FQNEAQ (reference sequence). Trimming took 5 bases from V and 3 from J, leaving 17 bases between them. CDR3 sequence (DNA): TGTGCCAGCAGCCCCGGCTCGGCAACTTACTACGAGCAGTACTTC. Its translation: CASSPGSATYYEQYF.

The chain couples TRBV2 to TRBJ2-6, with TRBD2 identical over 7 bases. From germline, CDR1 is SNHLY and CDR2 FYNNEI. The J segment lost 0 bases and the V segment lost 7 bases, leaving 12 bases of the junction unmatched. The CDR3 sequence is 18 residues long. The CDR3 loop reads CASNYSGAPSSGANVLTF. DNA for the CDR3: TGTGCCAGCAATTACAGCGGGGCCCCAAGCTCTGGGGCCAACGTCCTGACTTTC.

In this sample, this clonotype turned up many times. The J gene is TRBJ1-3, the V gene TRBV20-1; D unclear. Trimming removed 6 bases at V and 8 bases at J, with 14 bases between. Germline V gene lookup returns CDR1 DFQATT and CDR2 SNEGSKA (reference sequence). CDR3 length equals 12 residues. The CDR3 protein is CSASGMRDTIYF. DNA for the CDR3: TGCAGTGCGAGCGGGATGCGAGACACCATATATTTT.

The gene calls are TRBV29-1 and TRBJ1-1; D gene ambiguous. The V end lost 6 bases, the J end lost 4 bases, and 15 bases lay between the germline ends. The CDR3 is 13 amino acids. Germline V gene data show CDR1 as SQVTM and CDR2 as ANQGSEA. CDR3 residues: CSVVDPGGTEAFF. DNA for the CDR3: TGCAGCGTCGTGGACCCCGGAGGCACTGAAGCTTTCTTT.

The V call is TRBV14, the J call TRBJ2-2; possibly TRBD1 or TRBD2 for D (5 bases each). Germline V CDR1 and CDR2: SGHDN, FVKESK. V lost 4 bases to trimming and J lost 7 bases, with 10 bases between them. The CDR3 length is 13 residues. The CDR3 DNA is TGTGCCAGCAGCCGCCTGGGGGACGGGGAGCTGTTTTTT. It translates to CASSRLGDGELFF.

This clonotype has more than one count but fewer than ten. The genes are TRBV5-6 and TRBJ1-4; 9 nucleotides agree with TRBD1. The CDR3 is 16 amino acids. V lost 1 base, J lost 6 bases, and 7 bases stayed unmatched. Germline assignment: CDR1 SGHDT and CDR2 YYEEEE. Written as DNA, the CDR3 is TGTGCCAGCAGCTTGAGGCCGGGACAGGGTTATGAAAAACTGTTTTTT. Amino acids: CASSLRPGQGYEKLFF. Supplemented by reference TRBV5-6 and TRBJ1-4, the full variable domain reads DAGVTQSPTHLIKTRGQQVTLRCSPKSGHDTVSWYQQALGQGPQFIFQYYEEEERQRGNFPDRFSGHQFPNYSSELNVNALLLGDSALYLCASSLRPGQGYEKLFFGSGTQLSVL.

This clonotype was detected only a few times. The gene calls are TRBV10-3 and TRBJ1-4; a possible D gene is TRBD1 (6 bases). The CDR3 is made up of 14 amino acids. Germline V gene data show CDR1 as ENHRY and CDR2 as SYGVKD. Trimming cost V 3 bases and J 5 bases, with 10 bases left between them. CDR3 in DNA: TGTGCCATCAGTGACACGGACAGAAATGAAAAACTGTTTTTT. Its translation is CAISDTDRNEKLFF.

This clonotype was observed many times. The chain is built from TRBV7-2 and TRBJ1-2, with a weak D call TRBD1 (5 bases). The CDR3 covers 13 residues. Germline V gene sequence: CDR1 SGHTA, CDR2 FQGNSA. V lost 1 base to trimming and J lost 7 bases, with 10 bases between them. The CDR3 coding sequence is TGTGCCAGCAGCTTAGGGGGGGGTCGTGGCTACACCTTC. It is translated as CASSLGGGRGYTF.

As DNA, the CDR3 is TGTGCCAGCAGCCCGGGACTAGCGTTTGAGACCCAGTACTTC. It yields the protein CASSPGLAFETQYF. The chain combines TRBV13 with TRBJ2-5; 10 bases match TRBD2. The CDR3 has 14 amino acids. V dropped 5 bases and J dropped 5; count of bases not matched to a gene: 5. The germline CDR1 and CDR2 sequences are PRHDT and FYEKMQ (reference sequence). Looking up the rest from reference TRBV13 and TRBJ2-5 gives the full variable domain: AAGVIQSPRHLIKEKRETATLKCYPIPRHDTVYWYQQGPGQDPQFLISFYEKMQSDKGSIPDRFSAQQFSDYHSELNMSSLELGDSALYFCASSPGLAFETQYFGPGTRLLVL.

The V call is TRBV19, the J call TRBJ2-2; TRBD1 is a possible D gene (5 bases). V was shortened by 1 base and J by 4 bases, with 13 bases between the two germline ends. The CDR3 has 16 residues. Germline V CDR1 and CDR2: LNHDA, SQIVND (reference sequence). The CDR3 loop is CASSIAQAAVTGELFF. CDR3 nucleotide sequence: TGTGCCAGTAGTATAGCACAGGCGGCGGTCACCGGGGAGCTGTTTTTT. The full variable domain, completed using reference TRBV19 and TRBJ2-2, is DGGITQSPKYLFRKEGQNVTLSCEQNLNHDAMYWYRQDPGQGLRLIYYSQIVNDFQKGDIAEGYSVSREKKESFPLTVTSAQKNPTAFYLCASSIAQAAVTGELFFGEGSRLTVL.

This clonotype was counted at least ten times. The rearrangement joins TRBV7-9 to TRBJ1-5; weak D call: TRBD1 (6 bases). CDR1 is SEHNR and CDR2 is FQNEAQ in the germline V gene (reference sequence). The V and J ends lost 1 base and 0 bases respectively, with 7 bases between them. The CDR3 extends over 15 amino acids. CDR3 in amino acids: CASSLGTASNQPQHF. The CDR3 nucleotides are TGTGCCAGCAGCTTAGGGACAGCTAGCAATCAGCCCCAGCATTTT.

At least ten counts were recorded for this clonotype. The chain has TRBV30 and TRBJ2-7; 7 nucleotides agree with TRBD2. From germline, CDR1 is GTSNPN and CDR2 SVGIG (reference sequence). V lost 2 bases, J lost 5 bases, and 3 bases stayed unmatched. This CDR3 spans 12 amino acids. In nucleotides, the CDR3 is TGTGCCTGGAGTTCCCGGGGGGACGAGCAGTACTTC. Its translation is CAWSSRGDEQYF.

This chain links TRBV7-9 with TRBJ1-1; D is uncertain. Trimming stripped 11 bases from V and 4 bases from J, with 14 bases between. Germline V CDR1 and CDR2: SEHNR, FQNEAQ (reference sequence). The CDR3 length is 12 residues. The CDR3 nucleotides read TGTGCCTGGAGGGCGGGTGGCACTGAAGCTTTCTTT. Translated: CAWRAGGTEAFF.

The chain uses TRBV15 and TRBJ2-2; tentative D call: TRBD1 (5 bases). V was trimmed by 9 bases and J by 6 bases, leaving 14 bases between them. Germline V gives CDR1 LNHNV, CDR2 YYDKDF (reference sequence). This CDR3 is 13 amino acids long. The CDR3 spells CATRGRVAGELFF. CDR3 in DNA: TGTGCCACAAGGGGCAGGGTAGCCGGGGAGCTGTTTTTT.

This clonotype was counted many times. The rearrangement uses TRBV9 and TRBJ1-1; the D is unclear. The V gene's germline CDR1 is SGDLS and CDR2 YYNGEE. Trimming removed 4 bases from V and 2 bases from J, with 9 bases in between. The length of the CDR3 is 13 residues. The CDR3 nucleotides read TGTGCCAGCAGCTCATACCTTAACACTGAAGCTTTCTTT. It codes for CASSSYLNTEAFF. Combining the CDR3 with reference TRBV9 and TRBJ1-1 gives the whole variable domain DSGVTQTPKHLITATGQRVTLRCSPRSGDLSVYWYQQSLDQGLQFLIQYYNGEERAKGNILERFSAQQFPDLHSELNLSSLELGDSALYFCASSSYLNTEAFFGQGTRLTVV.

This clonotype was seen only a few times. The chain links TRBV7-3 to TRBJ2-3; possibly TRBD1 or TRBD2 for D (5 bases each). V lost 0 bases, J lost 1 base, and 5 bases lay in between. CDR1 is SGHTA, CDR2 FQGTGA, per germline. This CDR3 has 14 residues. For the CDR3, the DNA is TGTGCCAGCAGCTTAACGGGGGGCACAGATACGCAGTATTTT. Protein sequence: CASSLTGGTDTQYF.

The chain is built from TRBV19 and TRBJ1-3; no reliable D call. In germline, CDR1 is LNHDA, CDR2 SQIVND (reference sequence). The CDR3 runs 14 residues. V was trimmed by 9 bases and J by 0 bases, leaving 12 bases between them. The CDR3 nucleotides read TGTGCCAGAGCCCAGCCTCGCTCTGGAAACACCATATATTTT. It translates to CARAQPRSGNTIYF. The full variable domain, in which reference TRBV19 and TRBJ1-3 provide the parts outside the CDR3, is DGGITQSPKYLFRKEGQNVTLSCEQNLNHDAMYWYRQDPGQGLRLIYYSQIVNDFQKGDIAEGYSVSREKKESFPLTVTSAQKNPTAFYLCARAQPRSGNTIYFGEGSWLTVV.

Points on this clonotype: Relative to the germline gene, one junction end is altered; a read error may explain this. The chain is built from TRBV12-3 or TRBV12-4 and TRBJ2-7; TRBD1 aligns across 7 bases. The CDR3 sequence is 15 residues long. The DNA for the CDR3 is TGTGCCAGCTCGGAAGGACAGGTGAAATCCTACGAACAGTACTTC. It specifies CASSEGQVKSYEQYF.

This clonotype occurred many times. J is TRBJ2-6 and V is TRBV25-1; 7 bases are a match to TRBD1. Looked up from germline, CDR1 is MGHDK and CDR2 is SYGVNS. The CDR3 sequence is 17 residues long. V dropped 4 bases and J dropped 0; count of bases not matched to a gene: 6. DNA for the CDR3: TGTGCCAGCAGTGCCCGGGACAGTCCCTCTGGGGCCAACGTCCTGACTTTC. Protein sequence: CASSARDSPSGANVLTF.

This clonotype was seen more than once but under ten times. The rearrangement joins TRBV12-3 or TRBV12-4 to TRBJ1-3; 8 nucleotides match TRBD1. The J segment lost 3 bases and the V segment lost 5 bases, leaving 12 bases of the junction unmatched. The CDR3 is made up of 17 amino acids. The CDR3 sequence is CASSDRGRGQVGNTIYF. Written as DNA, the CDR3 is TGTGCCAGCAGTGATCGGGGCCGGGGACAGGTTGGAAACACCATATATTTT.